This T cell receptor (beta chain) is drawn from a study of CD8+ T cells in alopecia areata. Whole-study results and caveats: Higher clonality than in normal scalp was seen in lesional scalp, especially alopecia totalis/universalis.

Sample treatment: oral pan-JAK inhibitor, 5-10 mg twice daily. Alopecia areata patients provided lesional scalp punch biopsies and peripheral blood, both collected for the study. The sequencing template was cDNA reverse transcribed from extracted RNA. The protocol was immunoSEQ multiplex PCR, while the TCRdb copy is restricted to in-frame clones and leaves out a portion. Among fewer than 110,000 clones listed, 84% were seen once. Concerning this clone itself: Its antigen is not identified.

This CDR3 is built from 14 residues. Germline CDR1 is SQVTM and CDR2 is ANQGSEA. Trimming removed 1 base from V and 0 bases from J, with 7 bases in between. Sequenced here: CD8+ T cells sorted from blood, sampled at week 24, from a patient treated with tofacitinib. The TCR sequence derives from a human donor with alopecia areata. The chain combines TRBV29-1 with TRBJ2-1; D possibly corresponds to TRBD2 (5 bases). CDR3 bases: TGCAGCGTTGAAGGGGGAGTCTCCTACAATGAGCAGTTCTTC. This sequence encodes CSVEGGVSYNEQFF.